This T cell receptor beta chain was found in a study of control samples from healthy donors and cancer patients. The CDR3 length is 11 residues. TCRdb's table, derived via immunoSEQ multiplex PCR, lists solely in-frame clones and lacks some. The sample consists of 200,000 to 250,000 clones, just under 95% of them appearing once. The sequence was collected from a man aged 45-60 years in good health. Sequenced input: blood. The rearrangement links TRBV12-2 to TRBJ2-7; the table names TRBD1, a call not compared with the DNA. TRBV12-2 is given as a pseudogene. The CDR3 DNA follows: TGTGCAAGTCCATCAGGGTCGGGTCAAATAGTC. Protein product: CASPSGSGQIV.